This T cell receptor (beta chain) was captured by sequencing in a study of blood T cell repertoires in COVID-19. Across the whole study: Both acute and convalescent COVID-19 samples were obtained from the United States, Italy and Spain.

With V trimmed by 5 bases and J by 4 bases, 7 bases remained unmatched. There are 14 residues in the CDR3. The germline CDR1 and CDR2 sequences are KGHSH and LQKENI. Per the original data handling: Estimates of nucleated cell counts were drawn from the amplification of reference gene primers. Sequencing used immunoSEQ multiplex PCR; TCRdb keeps in-frame clones, though not all of them. V, J and clone size derive from that table, while D and trimming were established from the DNA sequence. The repertoire holds roughly 500,000 clones, with 70% to 90% as singletons. Allocation to cohorts depended on clinical history reported by the participants.

Sequencing used PBMCs or T cells enriched from blood (not recorded which). The receptor's source is a woman aged 55-75 years who had recovered from COVID-19. The chain combines TRBV18 with TRBJ1-2, with TRBD1 matching over 7 bases. CDR3 loop: CASSGQTGPYGYTF. CDR3 DNA: TGTGCCAGCTCAGGACAGACAGGGCCCTATGGCTACACCTTC.